This passage covers 5 T cell receptor beta chains from one sample sequenced in a study of blood T cell repertoires in COVID-19. Sequenced by immunoSEQ multiplex PCR; TCRdb stores in-frame clones only, minus some. The sample lists about 90,000 clones, 75% to 90% occurring once. Sample: peripheral blood. The receptors here all came from a man aged 80 or over with active or convalescent COVID-19.

The chain employs TRBV6-6 and TRBJ2-2; 8 bases map to TRBD2. There are 14 residues in the CDR3. Trimming at V came to 6 bases and at J to 1 base, leaving 1 base not matched to a gene. Germline lookup yields CDR1 MNHNY and CDR2 SVGAGI (reference sequence). This CDR3 reads CASSSGRNTGELFF. Here the CDR3 DNA reads TGTGCCAGCAGCAGCGGGAGGAACACCGGGGAGCTGTTTTTT.

The chain employs TRBV9 and TRBJ1-2; the match to TRBD1 covers 8 bases. V was pared by 4 bases and J by 2 bases, with 7 bases of the junction left unmatched. The germline CDR1 and CDR2 sequences are SGDLS and YYNGEE. CDR3 size: 15 residues. CDR3 nucleotides: TGTGCCAGCAGCTTAGGACAGGGTAGGAACTATGGCTACACCTTC. This gives the protein CASSLGQGRNYGYTF.

The chain joins TRBV6-5 to TRBJ2-2; 10 bases agree with TRBD1. Germline values: CDR1 MNHEY, CDR2 SVGAGI. V dropped 6 bases and J dropped 2; count of bases not matched to a gene: 3. There are 15 residues in the CDR3. CDR3 DNA sequence: TGTGCCAGCAGACAGACAGGGGGCAACACCGGGGAGCTGTTTTTT. Translated, it gives CASRQTGGNTGELFF.

The chain recombines TRBV15 with TRBJ1-2; TRBD1 might be the D (6 bases). Between the trimmed V and J ends, which lost 1 base and 6 bases, there was a span of 9 bases. The CDR3 extends over 13 amino acids. Per germline, CDR1 LNHNV and CDR2 YYDKDF (reference sequence). CDR3 in DNA: TGTGCCACCAGCAGAGGAGGGGGTGATGGCTACACCTTC. This codes for CATSRGGGDGYTF. The full variable domain, with the rest looked up from reference TRBV15 and TRBJ1-2, is DAMVIQNPRYQVTQFGKPVTLSCSQTLNHNVMYWYQQKSSQAPKLLFHYYDKDFNNEADTPDNFQSRRPNTSFCFLDIRSPGLGDTAMYLCATSRGGGDGYTFGSGTRLTVV.

The V call is TRBV7-9, the J call TRBJ2-7; 7 bases agree with TRBD1. The germline V gene encodes CDR1 SEHNR and CDR2 FQNEAQ (reference sequence). The junction had 6 bases not matched to a gene; V was cut back by 2 bases and J by 11 bases. CDR3 length equals 12 residues. Here the CDR3 DNA reads TGTGCCAGCAGCTTATATGGGGACAGTAAGTACTTC. Residues: CASSLYGDSKYF. The variable domain in full, with the rest retrieved from reference TRBV7-9 and TRBJ2-7, is DTGVSQNPRHKITKRGQNVTFRCDPISEHNRLYWYRQTLGQGPEFLTYFQNEAQLEKSRLLSDRFSAERPKGSFSTLEIQRTEQGDSAMYLCASSLYGDSKYFGPGTRLTVT.